This T cell receptor beta chain is from a study of cytomegalovirus exposure and HLA in healthy donors. Remarks on this clone: Its antigen is currently unknown.

The CDR3 has 16 amino acids. The germline CDR1 and CDR2 sequences are SGHNT and YYREEE (reference sequence). The V and J ends lost 0 bases and 5 bases, in that order; junction bases with no gene match: 11. PCR employed 60 Vbeta and 13 Jbeta primers. Here immunoSEQ multiplex PCR was the method, and the copy in TCRdb shows in-frame clones only, minus some. In all, the sample yields some 96,000 clones. Study conclusions and caveats: Some V segments, TRBV6-2 and TRBV6-3 among them, were indistinguishable and were therefore excluded.

The J gene is TRBJ2-7, the V gene TRBV5-4; 7 positions agree with TRBD1. The sequencing input was PBMCs. The source is a woman aged 25 to 39 in good health and CMV-seronegative. The CDR3 region has the DNA TGTGCCAGCAGCTTGGGGCAGGGGGAACTCGGCGACGAGCAGTACTTC. Translated, it gives CASSLGQGELGDEQYF.